Following are 13 T cell receptor beta chains from one sample sequenced in a study of cytomegalovirus exposure and HLA in healthy donors. In the PCR, 60 Vbeta and 13 Jbeta primers were used. Assay used: immunoSEQ multiplex PCR; TCRdb lists only in-frame clones, some missing. The table shows some 130,000 clones, with approximately 61% occurring only once. The material sequenced was PBMCs. These receptors came from a man aged 30 to 45 in good health and CMV-seropositive.

The chain employs TRBV19 and TRBJ1-2; TRBD1 agrees at 7 bases. The CDR3 contains 12 residues. The germline gives CDR1 LNHDA, CDR2 SQIVND (reference sequence). Unmatched junction bases numbered 5, after V lost 5 bases and J lost 8 bases. The CDR3 region has the DNA TGTGCCAGTAGTGCCAGGGGGTCCGGCTACACCTTC. It specifies CASSARGSGYTF. Full variable domain (rest looked up from reference TRBV19 and TRBJ1-2): DGGITQSPKYLFRKEGQNVTLSCEQNLNHDAMYWYRQDPGQGLRLIYYSQIVNDFQKGDIAEGYSVSREKKESFPLTVTSAQKNPTAFYLCASSARGSGYTFGSGTRLTVV.

Here the CDR3 DNA reads TGTGCCAGCAGCTCCAGACAGATGAACACTGAAGCTTTCTTT. This encodes CASSSRQMNTEAFF. The rearrangement joins TRBV7-9 to TRBJ1-1; D perhaps matches TRBD1 (5 bases). The CDR3 length is 14 residues. Trimming shortened V by 4 bases and J by 0 bases, and 9 bases separated the two germline ends. Per the germline V gene, CDR1 is SEHNR and CDR2 is FQNEAQ (reference sequence).

This clone appeared a few times. This chain joins TRBV5-4 and TRBJ2-4; 8 positions match TRBD2. V was clipped by 0 bases and J by 9 bases; unmatched bases: 11. This CDR3 has 16 residues. Germline values: CDR1 SGHNT, CDR2 YYREEE (reference sequence). As DNA, the CDR3 is TGTGCCAGCAGCTTGGCGGCTAGCGGGCCGAACGGCATTCAGTACTTC. It is translated as CASSLAASGPNGIQYF.

This clone was counted a few times. The gene calls are TRBV7-9 and TRBJ1-1, with D possibly matching TRBD1 (5 bases). V shed 5 bases and J shed 0 bases, with 7 bases lying between them. The CDR3 loop spans 13 amino acids. The V gene's germline CDR1 is SEHNR and CDR2 FQNEAQ (reference sequence). CDR3 residues: CASSRQLNTEAFF. DNA of the CDR3: TGTGCCAGCAGCCGACAGCTGAACACTGAAGCTTTCTTT.

The CDR3 DNA is TGTGCCAGTAGTATTATGGCGGGAGTTGCGAGTGAGCAGTTCTTC. Translation gives CASSIMAGVASEQFF. V gene TRBV19 combines with J gene TRBJ2-1; 7 bases align to TRBD2. Germline-derived CDR1 and CDR2 are LNHDA and SQIVND (reference sequence). V was clipped by 3 bases and J by 9 bases; unmatched bases: 11. The CDR3 is made up of 15 amino acids.

J is TRBJ2-5 and V is TRBV4-1; possible D gene TRBD2, 5 bases. This CDR3 spans 13 amino acids. The V end was cut by 5 bases, the J end by 5 bases, with 12 bases between. Germline loops: CDR1 MGHRA, CDR2 YSYEKL. The CDR3 region has the DNA TGCGCCAGCAGCTTACAAGTAGCGGAGACCCAGTACTTC. It is translated as CASSLQVAETQYF.

This rearrangement joins TRBV5-1 to TRBJ2-5; TRBD2 matches 13 bases. CDR1 and CDR2 from the germline V gene are SGHRS and YFSETQ. This CDR3 region has 17 residues. V shed 4 bases, J shed 2 bases, and the junction held 8 bases outside the gene matches. The CDR3 DNA reads TGCGCCAGCAGCCCGAGACTAGCGGGAGGTTTACAAGAGACCCAGTACTTC. This translates into CASSPRLAGGLQETQYF.

This rearrangement joins TRBV6-5 to TRBJ1-1; the D gene is possibly TRBD1 (6 bases). The CDR3 has 15 residues. CDR1 is MNHEY, CDR2 SVGAGI, per germline. Deletions cut 4 bases from V and 10 bases from J, with 22 bases between. In DNA form, the CDR3 reads TGTGCCAGCAGTTCCGCCGGGACACTTCATGAGGTAGCTTTCTTT. This sequence encodes CASSSAGTLHEVAFF.

DNA of the CDR3: TGCGCCAGCAGCCGTACGACTAGCGGGAGACCGGAGACCCAGTACTTC. Translating it yields CASSRTTSGRPETQYF. The chain links TRBV5-1 to TRBJ2-5, with 12 nucleotides matching TRBD2. The J segment lost 5 bases and the V segment lost 4 bases, leaving 9 bases of the junction unmatched. CDR1 is SGHRS and CDR2 is YFSETQ in the germline V gene. The CDR3 is 16 amino acids.

To note about this clone: The same CDR3 arises from other DNA sequences in this sample as well. This chain links TRBV7-2 with TRBJ2-3; weak D call: TRBD2 (5 bases). The CDR3 has 15 amino acids. Germline V gene sequence: CDR1 SGHTA, CDR2 FQGNSA. V gave up 0 bases and J gave up 0 bases, with 7 bases separating them. Here the CDR3 DNA reads TGTGCCAGCAGCTTAGCCCCGGGGAGCACAGATACGCAGTATTTT. This translates into CASSLAPGSTDTQYF. The complete variable domain, with remaining parts taken from reference TRBV7-2 and TRBJ2-3, reads GAGVSQSPSNKVTEKGKDVELRCDPISGHTALYWYRQSLGQGLEFLIYFQGNSAPDKSGLPSDRFSAERTGGSVSTLTIQRTQQEDSAVYLCASSLAPGSTDTQYFGPGTRLTVL.

The sample holds a few counts of this clone. The chain uses TRBV5-6 and TRBJ2-2; 8 bases are a match to TRBD1. Trimming removed 2 bases from V and 5 bases from J; junction bases left unmatched: 5. This CDR3 has 15 amino acids. The germline V gene encodes CDR1 SGHDT and CDR2 YYEEEE. CDR3 bases: TGTGCCAGCAGCTTCACAGGGGGAGAGACCGGGGAGCTGTTTTTT. Translating it yields CASSFTGGETGELFF. The entire variable domain, with the rest obtained from reference TRBV5-6 and TRBJ2-2, is as follows: DAGVTQSPTHLIKTRGQQVTLRCSPKSGHDTVSWYQQALGQGPQFIFQYYEEEERQRGNFPDRFSGHQFPNYSSELNVNALLLGDSALYLCASSFTGGETGELFFGEGSRLTVL.

The chain combines TRBV10-3 with TRBJ2-7; TRBD2 agrees at 10 bases. The germline V gene has CDR1 ENHRY and CDR2 SYGVKD. The trim removed 4 bases at V and 5 bases at J, leaving 11 bases unmatched. The CDR3 spans 16 residues. In nucleotides, the CDR3 is TGTGCCATCAGTGGGGGGGCTAGCGGGAGTGGAGACGAGCAGTACTTC. The encoded protein is CAISGGASGSGDEQYF.

The chain recombines TRBV19 with TRBJ2-1; TRBD2 agrees at 9 bases. This CDR3 has 14 residues. Per germline, CDR1 LNHDA and CDR2 SQIVND (reference sequence). Germline trimming cut 4 bases from V and 11 bases from J; bases unmatched to any gene: 9. This chain's CDR3 is CASSKVAGVNKQFF. CDR3 DNA: TGTGCCAGTAGTAAGGTAGCGGGGGTCAACAAGCAGTTCTTC.